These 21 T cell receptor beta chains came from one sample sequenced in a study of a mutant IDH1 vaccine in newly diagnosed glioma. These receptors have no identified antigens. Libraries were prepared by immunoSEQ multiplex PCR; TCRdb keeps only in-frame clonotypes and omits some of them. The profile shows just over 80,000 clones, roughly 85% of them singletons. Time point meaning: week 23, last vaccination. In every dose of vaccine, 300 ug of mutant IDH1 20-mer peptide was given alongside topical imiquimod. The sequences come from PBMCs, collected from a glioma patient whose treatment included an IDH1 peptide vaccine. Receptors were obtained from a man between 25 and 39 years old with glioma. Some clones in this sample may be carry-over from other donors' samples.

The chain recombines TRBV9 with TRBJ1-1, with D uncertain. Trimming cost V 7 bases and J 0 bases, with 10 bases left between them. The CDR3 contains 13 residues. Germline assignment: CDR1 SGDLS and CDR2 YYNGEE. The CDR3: CASGWGVNTEAFF. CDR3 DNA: TGTGCCAGCGGGTGGGGAGTGAACACTGAAGCTTTCTTT.

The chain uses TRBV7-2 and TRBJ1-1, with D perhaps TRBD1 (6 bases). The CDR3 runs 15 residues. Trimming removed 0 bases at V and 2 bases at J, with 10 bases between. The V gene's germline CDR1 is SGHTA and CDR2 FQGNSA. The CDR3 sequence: CASSLAQGLNTEAFF. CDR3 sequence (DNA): TGTGCCAGCAGCTTAGCACAGGGCCTTAACACTGAAGCTTTCTTT.

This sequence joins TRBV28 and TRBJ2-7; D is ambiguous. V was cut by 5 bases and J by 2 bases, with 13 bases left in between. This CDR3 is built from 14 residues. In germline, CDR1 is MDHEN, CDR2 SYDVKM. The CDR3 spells CASSTLTATYEQYF. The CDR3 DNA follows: TGTGCCAGCAGTACCCTGACCGCCACCTACGAGCAGTACTTC.

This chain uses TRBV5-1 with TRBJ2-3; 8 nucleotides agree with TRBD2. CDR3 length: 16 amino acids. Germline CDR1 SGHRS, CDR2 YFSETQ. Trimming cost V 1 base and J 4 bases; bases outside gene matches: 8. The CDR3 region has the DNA TGCGCCAGCAGCTTGTTCTCCGGGAGGGCGGCAGATACGCAGTATTTT. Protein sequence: CASSLFSGRAADTQYF.

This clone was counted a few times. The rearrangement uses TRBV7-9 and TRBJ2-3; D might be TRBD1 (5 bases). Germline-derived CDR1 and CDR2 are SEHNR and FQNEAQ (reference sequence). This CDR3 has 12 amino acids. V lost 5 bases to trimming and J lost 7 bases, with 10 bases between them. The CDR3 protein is CASSPDRNTQYF. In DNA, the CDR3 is TGTGCCAGCAGCCCCGACAGAAATACGCAGTATTTT. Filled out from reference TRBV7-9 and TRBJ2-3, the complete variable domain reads DTGVSQNPRHKITKRGQNVTFRCDPISEHNRLYWYRQTLGQGPEFLTYFQNEAQLEKSRLLSDRFSAERPKGSFSTLEIQRTEQGDSAMYLCASSPDRNTQYFGPGTRLTVL.

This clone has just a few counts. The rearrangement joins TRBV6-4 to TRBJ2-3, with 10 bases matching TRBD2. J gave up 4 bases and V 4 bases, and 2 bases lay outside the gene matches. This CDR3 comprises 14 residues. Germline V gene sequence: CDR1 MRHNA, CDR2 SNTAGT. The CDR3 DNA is TGTGCCAGCAGTGCCGGGACTAGCGCAGATACGCAGTATTTT. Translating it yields CASSAGTSADTQYF.

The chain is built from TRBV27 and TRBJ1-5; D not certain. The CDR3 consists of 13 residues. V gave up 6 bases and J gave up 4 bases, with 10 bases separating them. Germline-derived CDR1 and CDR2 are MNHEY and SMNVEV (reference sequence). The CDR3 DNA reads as TGTGCCAGCAGCCGCACTCTAAATCAGCCCCAGCATTTT. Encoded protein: CASSRTLNQPQHF.

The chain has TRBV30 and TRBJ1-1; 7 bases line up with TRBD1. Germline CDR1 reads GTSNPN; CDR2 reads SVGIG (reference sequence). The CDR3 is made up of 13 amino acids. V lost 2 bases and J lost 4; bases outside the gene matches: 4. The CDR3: CAWSWRGLTEAFF. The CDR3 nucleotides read TGTGCCTGGAGTTGGAGGGGGCTCACTGAAGCTTTCTTT.

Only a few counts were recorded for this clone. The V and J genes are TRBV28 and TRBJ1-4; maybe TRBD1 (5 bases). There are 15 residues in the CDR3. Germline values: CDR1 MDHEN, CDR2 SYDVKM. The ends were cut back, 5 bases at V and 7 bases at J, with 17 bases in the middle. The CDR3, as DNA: TGTGCCAGCAGTCCCGACAGTCTAATAGGTGAAAAACTGTTTTTT. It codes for CASSPDSLIGEKLFF.

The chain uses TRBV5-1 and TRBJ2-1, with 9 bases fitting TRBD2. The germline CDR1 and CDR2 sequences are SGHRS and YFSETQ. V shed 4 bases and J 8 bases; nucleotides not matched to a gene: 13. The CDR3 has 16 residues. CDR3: CASSKSSGKVEDEQFF. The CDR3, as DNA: TGCGCCAGCAGCAAGTCTAGCGGGAAGGTCGAGGATGAGCAGTTCTTC.

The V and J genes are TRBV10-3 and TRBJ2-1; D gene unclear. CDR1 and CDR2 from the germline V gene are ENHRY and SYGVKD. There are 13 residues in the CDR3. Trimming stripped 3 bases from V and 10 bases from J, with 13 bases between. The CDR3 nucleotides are TGTGCCATCAGTGAAGACGCGTATCGGGAGCAGTTCTTC. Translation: CAISEDAYREQFF.

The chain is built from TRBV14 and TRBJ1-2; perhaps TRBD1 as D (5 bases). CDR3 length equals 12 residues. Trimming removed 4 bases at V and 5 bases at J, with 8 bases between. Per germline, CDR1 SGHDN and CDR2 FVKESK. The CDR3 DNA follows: TGTGCCAGCAGCCCGACAGTTTATGGCTACACCTTC. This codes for CASSPTVYGYTF.

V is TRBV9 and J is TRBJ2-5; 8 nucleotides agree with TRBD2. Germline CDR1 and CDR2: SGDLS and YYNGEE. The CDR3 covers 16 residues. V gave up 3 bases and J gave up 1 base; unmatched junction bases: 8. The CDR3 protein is CASSETPGTSQETQYF. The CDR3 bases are TGTGCCAGCAGCGAAACACCCGGGACTAGCCAAGAGACCCAGTACTTC.

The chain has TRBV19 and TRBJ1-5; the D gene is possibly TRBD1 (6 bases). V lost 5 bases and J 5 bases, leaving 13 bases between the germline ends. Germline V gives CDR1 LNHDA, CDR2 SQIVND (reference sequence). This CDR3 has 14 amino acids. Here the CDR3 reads CASSLSGVYQPQHF. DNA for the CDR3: TGTGCCAGTAGTCTGTCAGGGGTTTATCAGCCCCAGCATTTT.

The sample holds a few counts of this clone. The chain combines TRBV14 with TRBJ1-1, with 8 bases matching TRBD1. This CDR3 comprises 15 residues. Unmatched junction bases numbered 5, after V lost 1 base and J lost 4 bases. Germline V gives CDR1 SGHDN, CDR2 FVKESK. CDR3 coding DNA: TGTGCCAGCAGCCAAGGGACAGGGCGGGTCACTGAAGCTTTCTTT. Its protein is CASSQGTGRVTEAFF.

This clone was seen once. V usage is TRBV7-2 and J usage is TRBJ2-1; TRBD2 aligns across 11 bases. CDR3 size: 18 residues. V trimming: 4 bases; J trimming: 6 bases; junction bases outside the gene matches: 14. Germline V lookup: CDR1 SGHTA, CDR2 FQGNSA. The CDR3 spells CASSSPLAGGRSGNEQFF. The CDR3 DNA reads TGTGCCAGCAGCTCCCCCTTAGCGGGGGGGCGATCGGGCAATGAGCAGTTCTTC. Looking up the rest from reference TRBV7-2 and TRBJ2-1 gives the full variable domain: GAGVSQSPSNKVTEKGKDVELRCDPISGHTALYWYRQSLGQGLEFLIYFQGNSAPDKSGLPSDRFSAERTGGSVSTLTIQRTQQEDSAVYLCASSSPLAGGRSGNEQFFGPGTRLTVL.

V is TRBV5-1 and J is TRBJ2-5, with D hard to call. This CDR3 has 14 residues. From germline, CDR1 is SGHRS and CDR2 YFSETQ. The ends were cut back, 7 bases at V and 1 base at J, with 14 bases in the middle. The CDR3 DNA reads TGCGCCAGCTCCACTGGGTCCCTCCAAGAGACCCAGTACTTC. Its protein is CASSTGSLQETQYF.

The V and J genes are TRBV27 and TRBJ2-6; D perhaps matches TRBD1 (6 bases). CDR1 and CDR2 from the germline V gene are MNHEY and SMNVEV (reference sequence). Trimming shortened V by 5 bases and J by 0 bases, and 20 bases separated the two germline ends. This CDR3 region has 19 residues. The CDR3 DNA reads TGTGCCAGCAGTCCCAAACCCAACAGGGAAAGCTCTGGGGCCAACGTCCTGACTTTC. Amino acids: CASSPKPNRESSGANVLTF.

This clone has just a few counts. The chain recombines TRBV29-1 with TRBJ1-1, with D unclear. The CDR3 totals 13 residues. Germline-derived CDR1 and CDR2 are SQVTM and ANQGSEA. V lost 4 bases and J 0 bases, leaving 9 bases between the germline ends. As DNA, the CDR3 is TGCAGCGTTGTCGGGAGACTGAACACTGAAGCTTTCTTT. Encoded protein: CSVVGRLNTEAFF.

This chain's CDR3 is CASSSWTSGRGDNEQFF. As DNA, the CDR3 is TGTGCCAGCAGTTCCTGGACTAGCGGGAGGGGGGACAATGAGCAGTTCTTC. The chain uses TRBV27 and TRBJ2-1; 15 bases agree with TRBD2. Germline CDR1 and CDR2: MNHEY and SMNVEV (reference sequence). The CDR3 has 17 amino acids. After removal of 4 bases from V and 5 bases from J, the junction contained 6 bases not matched to a gene.

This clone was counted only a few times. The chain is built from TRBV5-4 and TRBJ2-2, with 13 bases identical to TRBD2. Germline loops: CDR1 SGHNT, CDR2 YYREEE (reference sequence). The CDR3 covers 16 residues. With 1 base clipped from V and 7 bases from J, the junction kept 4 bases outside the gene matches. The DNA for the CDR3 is TGTGCCAGCAGCTTGAAAACTAGCGGGGGGGACGGGGAGCTGTTTTTT. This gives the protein CASSLKTSGGDGELFF.